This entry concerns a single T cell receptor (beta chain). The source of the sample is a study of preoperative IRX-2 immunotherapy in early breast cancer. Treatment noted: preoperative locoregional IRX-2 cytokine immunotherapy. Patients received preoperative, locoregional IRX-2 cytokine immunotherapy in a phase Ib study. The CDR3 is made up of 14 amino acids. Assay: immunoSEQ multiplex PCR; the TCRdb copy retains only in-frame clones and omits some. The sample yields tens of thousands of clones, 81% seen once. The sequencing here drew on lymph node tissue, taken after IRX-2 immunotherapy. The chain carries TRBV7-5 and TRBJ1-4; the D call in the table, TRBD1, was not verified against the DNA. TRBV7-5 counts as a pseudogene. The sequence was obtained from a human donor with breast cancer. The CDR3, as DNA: TGTGCCAGCAGCTTAAGGACAGACAATGAAAAACTGTTTTTT. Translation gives CASSLRTDNEKLFF.